The 22 T cell receptor beta chains given below trace back to one sample, sequenced in a study of T cells after yellow fever vaccination. TCRdb called the 5' RACE reads again in MiXCR, with one record for every CDR3 protein. The table lists approximately 580,000 distinct CDR3 sequences, about 17% of them singletons. The sequencing used PBMCs, collected about 5 days after the first yellow fever vaccination. The source is a young man who received the YFV17D yellow fever vaccine.

This chain joins TRBV28 and TRBJ1-5; D unresolved. Per the germline V gene, CDR1 is MDHEN and CDR2 is SYDVKM. CDR3 length equals 14 residues. Trimming cost V 5 bases and J 0 bases, with 8 bases left between them. The CDR3 DNA reads TGTGCCAGCAGTCTACACAATAGCAATCAGCCCCAGCATTTT. Translated, it gives CASSLHNSNQPQHF.

This clonotype was detected only a few times. The chain combines TRBV6-2 or TRBV6-3 with TRBJ2-7; no clear D gene. Germline V gene sequence: CDR1 MNHEY, CDR2 SVGEGT. CDR3 length: 11 amino acids. The V gene lost 6 bases and the J gene lost 3 bases, with 6 bases spanning the gap. The chain's CDR3 is CASSGSYEQYV. CDR3 DNA sequence: TGTGCCAGCAGCGGAAGCTACGAGCAGTACGTC.

This rearrangement joins TRBV7-3 to TRBJ2-7; maybe TRBD2 (7 bases). Germline V gives CDR1 SGHTA, CDR2 FQGTGA. This CDR3 is built from 12 residues. Trimming took 8 bases from V and 6 from J, leaving 14 bases between them. Written as DNA, the CDR3 is TGTGCCAGCGGGAGGGGGACGGGCGAGCAGTACTTC. This gives the protein CASGRGTGEQYF.

This clonotype appeared once. Compared with germline, one end of the junction differs, possibly owing to a read error. The rearrangement links TRBV10-2 to TRBJ2-1, with TRBD1 identical over 8 bases. In germline, CDR1 is WSHSY, CDR2 SAAADI. The CDR3 is made up of 13 amino acids. The CDR3 is CASVGTGYNGQFF. The CDR3 DNA sequence: TGCGCCAGCGTGGGGACAGGCTACAATGGGCAGTTCTTC.

V gene TRBV5-1 combines with J gene TRBJ2-6; 7 bases agree with TRBD1. This CDR3 contains 15 residues. Unmatched junction bases numbered 8, after V lost 4 bases and J lost 7 bases. Germline-derived CDR1 and CDR2 are SGHRS and YFSETQ. CDR3 nucleotide sequence: TGCGCCAGCAGCCAGACCGGACAGGTCGCCAACGTCCTGACTTTC. As protein: CASSQTGQVANVLTF.

Only a few counts were recorded for this clonotype. This chain links TRBV7-2 with TRBJ1-1; D remains ambiguous. The V end was cut by 4 bases, the J end by 5 bases, with 14 bases between. The CDR3 runs to 14 residues. Germline CDR1 SGHTA, CDR2 FQGNSA. CDR3 coding DNA: TGTGCCAGCAGCTCGTGGGGAGGGCGGACTGAAGCTTTCTTT. As protein: CASSSWGGRTEAFF.

Turning to this clonotype: An end of the junction does not agree with germline; a read error may underlie this. The CDR3 DNA reads as TGTGCAAGCAAGGACACAGAAGCTAACTATGGCTACACCTTC. Its protein is CASKDTEANYGYTF. This chain links TRBV7-9 with TRBJ1-2; D is perhaps TRBD1 (5 bases). Germline-derived CDR1 and CDR2 are SEHNR and FQNEAQ (reference sequence). The CDR3 consists of 14 residues.

The V and J genes are TRBV5-1 and TRBJ1-3; 8 bases align to TRBD1. The germline gives CDR1 SGHRS, CDR2 YFSETQ. Unmatched junction bases numbered 10, after V lost 4 bases and J lost 4 bases. There are 16 residues in the CDR3. The chain's CDR3 is CASSPHGQGTGNTIYF. In nucleotides, the CDR3 is TGCGCCAGCAGCCCCCACGGACAGGGAACAGGAAACACCATATATTTT.

Written as DNA, the CDR3 is TGTGCCAGCAGCTCGAACAGGATTTCCTACAATGAGCAGTTCTTC. Protein product: CASSSNRISYNEQFF. The rearrangement joins TRBV7-9 to TRBJ2-1; possible D gene TRBD1, 5 bases. Trimming shortened V by 4 bases and J by 1 base, and 11 bases separated the two germline ends. Germline values: CDR1 SEHNR, CDR2 FQNEAQ (reference sequence). The CDR3 loop spans 15 amino acids.

This clonotype appeared a few times. V and J are TRBV20-1 and TRBJ2-1, with a weak D call TRBD1 (6 bases). Germline CDR1 is DFQATT and CDR2 is SNEGSKA (reference sequence). The ends were cut back, 5 bases at V and 4 bases at J, with 12 bases in the middle. CDR3 length equals 13 residues. This CDR3 reads CSALKDSYNEQFF. The DNA for the CDR3 is TGCAGTGCTCTAAAGGACAGTTACAATGAGCAGTTCTTC.

The V call is TRBV6-2 or TRBV6-3, the J call TRBJ1-5; a weak D match, TRBD1 (6 bases). Germline V gives CDR1 MNHEY, CDR2 SVGEGT. The V and J ends lost 8 bases and 3 bases respectively, with 14 bases between them. The CDR3 consists of 14 residues. The CDR3 spells CASGYDRYNQPQHF. CDR3 coding DNA: TGTGCCAGCGGATACGACAGGTACAATCAGCCCCAGCATTTT.

This clonotype was seen more than once but under ten times. The chain carries TRBV4-1 and TRBJ1-5; maybe TRBD1 (5 bases). V was pared by 3 bases and J by 5 bases, with 11 bases between. The V gene's germline CDR1 is MGHRA and CDR2 YSYEKL. The length of the CDR3 is 14 residues. CDR3 in amino acids: CASSHPGEYQPQHF. The CDR3 DNA reads TGCGCCAGCAGCCATCCGGGGGAGTATCAGCCCCAGCATTTT.

This clonotype showed up just a few times. The V and J genes are TRBV6-5 and TRBJ1-4, with D hard to call. Germline CDR1 reads MNHEY; CDR2 reads SVGAGI. Trimming stripped 7 bases from V and 3 bases from J, with 21 bases between. This CDR3 region has 17 residues. The CDR3 nucleotides read TGTGCCAGCATTTTATCACCTCGGGCGCAGGCTAATGAAAAACTGTTTTTT. This sequence encodes CASILSPRAQANEKLFF.

There are a few counts of this clonotype. This chain connects TRBV12-3 or TRBV12-4 to TRBJ1-5; D remains unclear. The CDR3 runs 13 residues. V was shortened by 6 bases and J by 9 bases, with 15 bases between the two germline ends. CDR3 DNA: TGTGCCAGCAGCCGCGAGGACGGCCGGCCCCAGCATTTT. This encodes CASSREDGRPQHF.

The CDR3 sequence: CASSLKGASSYEQYV. The CDR3 DNA is TGTGCCAGCAGTTTAAAGGGGGCGAGCTCCTACGAGCAGTACGTC. V gene TRBV27 combines with J gene TRBJ2-7; 7 bases match TRBD1. The V and J ends lost 2 bases and 0 bases, in that order; junction bases with no gene match: 4. Germline V lookup: CDR1 MNHEY, CDR2 SMNVEV (reference sequence). The CDR3 extends over 15 amino acids.

The J gene is TRBJ1-2, the V gene TRBV4-1, with D possibly being TRBD1 (5 bases). This CDR3 comprises 15 residues. Trimming removed 4 bases at V and 1 base at J, with 13 bases between. The V gene's germline CDR1 is MGHRA and CDR2 YSYEKL. CDR3 loop: CASSPNEGYNYGYTF. The DNA of the CDR3 is TGCGCCAGCAGCCCAAACGAGGGGTATAACTATGGCTACACCTTC.

This clonotype was found a few times. The gene calls are TRBV4-1 and TRBJ1-4; D unclear. The CDR3 loop spans 14 amino acids. The germline gives CDR1 MGHRA, CDR2 YSYEKL. Trimming pared 2 bases from V and 1 base from J, leaving 5 bases between. The CDR3 reads CASSQRGTNEKLFF. CDR3 in DNA: TGCGCCAGCAGCCAACGGGGAACTAATGAAAAACTGTTTTTT.

V gene TRBV6-1 combines with J gene TRBJ2-5, with no clear D. This CDR3 contains 15 residues. Germline loops: CDR1 MNHNS, CDR2 SASEGT. The V gene lost 6 bases and the J gene lost 3 bases, with 17 bases spanning the gap. DNA for the CDR3: TGTGCCAGCAGATCCGGGCCTTACCTAAAAGAGACCCAGTACTTC. Amino acids: CASRSGPYLKETQYF.

This clonotype was detected only a few times. The V call is TRBV6-2 or TRBV6-3, the J call TRBJ2-5; D possibly matches TRBD1 or TRBD2 (6 bases each). V was clipped by 6 bases and J by 2 bases, with 19 bases between them. This CDR3 is built from 16 residues. The V gene's germline CDR1 is MNHEY and CDR2 SVGEGT. The CDR3 sequence: CASSPWGTGAQETQYF. CDR3 in DNA: TGTGCCAGCAGCCCTTGGGGAACGGGGGCTCAAGAGACCCAGTACTTC.

This clonotype was seen a handful of times. V and J are TRBV7-6 and TRBJ2-7, with a weak D call TRBD1 (6 bases). V was cut by 1 base and J by 0 bases, with 10 bases left in between. Germline assignment: CDR1 SGHVS and CDR2 FNYEAQ. The CDR3 loop spans 15 amino acids. The CDR3 spells CASSLGVDSSYEQYF. The CDR3 region has the DNA TGTGCCAGCAGCTTAGGGGTGGACAGCTCCTACGAGCAGTACTTC.

The chain joins TRBV10-3 to TRBJ2-1, with D hard to call. V was clipped by 0 bases and J by 9 bases, with 9 bases between them. Germline V lookup: CDR1 ENHRY, CDR2 SYGVKD. CDR3 length: 13 amino acids. The CDR3 protein is CAISESVPSEQFF. The CDR3, as DNA: TGTGCCATCAGTGAGTCTGTTCCGAGTGAGCAGTTCTTC.

This clonotype was detected a few times. V and J are TRBV9 and TRBJ2-3; TRBD2 matches 9 bases. With 0 bases clipped from V and 12 bases from J, the junction kept 8 bases outside the gene matches. CDR1 and CDR2 (germline): SGDLS, YYNGEE. The CDR3 spans 14 residues. The CDR3 loop reads CASSVAPAGGPQYF. The CDR3 DNA reads TGTGCCAGCAGCGTAGCTCCGGCGGGGGGGCCCCAGTATTTT.